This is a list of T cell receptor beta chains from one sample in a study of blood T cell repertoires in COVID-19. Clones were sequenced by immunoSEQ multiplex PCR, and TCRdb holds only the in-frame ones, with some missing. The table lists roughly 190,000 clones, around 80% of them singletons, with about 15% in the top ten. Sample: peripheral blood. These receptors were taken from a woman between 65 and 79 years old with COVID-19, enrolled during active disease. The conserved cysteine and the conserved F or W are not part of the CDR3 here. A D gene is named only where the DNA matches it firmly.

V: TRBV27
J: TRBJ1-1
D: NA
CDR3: ASYSQAYTEAF

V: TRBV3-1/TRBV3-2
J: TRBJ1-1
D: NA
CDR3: ASSQARHSEAF

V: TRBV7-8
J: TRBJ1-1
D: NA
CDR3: ASSSSSGIAF

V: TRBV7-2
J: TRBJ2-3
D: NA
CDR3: ASSLVAGFSDTQY

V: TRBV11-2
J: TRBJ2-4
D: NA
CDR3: ASSLAKNIQY

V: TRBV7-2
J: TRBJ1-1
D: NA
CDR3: ASSLSRIVTEAF

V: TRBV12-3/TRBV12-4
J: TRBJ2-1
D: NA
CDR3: ASSFPRGEQF

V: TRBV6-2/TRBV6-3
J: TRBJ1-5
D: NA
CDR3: ASSYAGFGGQPQH

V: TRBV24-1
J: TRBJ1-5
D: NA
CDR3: ATSVSFNQPQH

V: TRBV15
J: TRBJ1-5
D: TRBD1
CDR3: ATSGDRGQPQH

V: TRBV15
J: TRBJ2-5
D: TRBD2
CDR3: ATSTGGGPETQY

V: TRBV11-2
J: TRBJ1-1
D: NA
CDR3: ASSLARGLVTEAF

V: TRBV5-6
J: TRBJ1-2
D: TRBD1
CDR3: ASSLKGQRVYGYT

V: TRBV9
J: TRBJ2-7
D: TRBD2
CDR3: ASSVGAGGTYEQY

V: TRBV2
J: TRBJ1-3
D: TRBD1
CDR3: ASSDRGVSGNTIY

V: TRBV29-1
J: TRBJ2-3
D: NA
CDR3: SAEGLLGTDTQY

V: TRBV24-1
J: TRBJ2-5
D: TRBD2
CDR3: ATSGTSGSQETQY

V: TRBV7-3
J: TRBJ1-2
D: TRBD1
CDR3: ASSSSDRDGYT

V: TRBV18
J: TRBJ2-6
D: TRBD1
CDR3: ASSPGQGAGGANVLT

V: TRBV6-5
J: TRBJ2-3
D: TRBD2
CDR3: ASSRLAERTDTQY

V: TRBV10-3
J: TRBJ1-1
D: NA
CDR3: AISEAGASNTEAF

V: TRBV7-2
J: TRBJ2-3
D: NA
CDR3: ASSWGQFPDTQY

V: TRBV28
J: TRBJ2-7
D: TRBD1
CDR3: ASSVAGTGEYEQY

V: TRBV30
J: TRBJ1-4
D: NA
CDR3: AWSVNSEKLF

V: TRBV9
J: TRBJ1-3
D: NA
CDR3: ASSVFSGDGNTIY